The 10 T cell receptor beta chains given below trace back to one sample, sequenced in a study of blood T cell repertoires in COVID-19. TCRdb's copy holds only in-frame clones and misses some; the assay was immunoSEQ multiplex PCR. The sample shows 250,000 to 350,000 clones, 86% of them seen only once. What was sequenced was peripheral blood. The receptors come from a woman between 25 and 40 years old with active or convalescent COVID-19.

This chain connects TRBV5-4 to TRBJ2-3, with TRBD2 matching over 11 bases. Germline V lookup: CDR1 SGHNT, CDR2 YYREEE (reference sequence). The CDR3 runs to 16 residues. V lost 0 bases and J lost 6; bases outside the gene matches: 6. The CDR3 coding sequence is TGTGCCAGCAGCTTGGGGCTAGCGGGGGGCCCGGATACGCAGTATTTT. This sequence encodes CASSLGLAGGPDTQYF.

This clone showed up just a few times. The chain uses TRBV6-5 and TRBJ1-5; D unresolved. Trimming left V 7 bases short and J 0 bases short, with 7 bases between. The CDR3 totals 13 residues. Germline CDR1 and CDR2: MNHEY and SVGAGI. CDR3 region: CASKRDSNQPQHF. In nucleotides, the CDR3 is TGTGCCAGCAAGAGGGATAGCAATCAGCCCCAGCATTTT.

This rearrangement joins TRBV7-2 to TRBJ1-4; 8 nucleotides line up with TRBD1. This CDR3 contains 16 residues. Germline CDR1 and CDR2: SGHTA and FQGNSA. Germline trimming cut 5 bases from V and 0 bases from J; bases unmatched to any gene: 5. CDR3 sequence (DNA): TGTGCCAGCAGCCCCGGGACAGGTGCAACTAATGAAAAACTGTTTTTT. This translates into CASSPGTGATNEKLFF.

Here the CDR3 reads CASSQDRQGRYEQYF. In DNA, the CDR3 is TGCGCCAGCAGCCAAGACAGACAGGGCCGCTACGAGCAGTACTTC. This chain joins TRBV5-1 and TRBJ2-7; 7 bases fit TRBD1. CDR3 length equals 15 residues. Germline values: CDR1 SGHRS, CDR2 YFSETQ. The J segment lost 3 bases and the V segment lost 4 bases, leaving 10 bases of the junction unmatched. Together with reference TRBV5-1 and TRBJ2-7, the CDR3 gives the full variable domain: KAGVTQTPRYLIKTRGQQVTLSCSPISGHRSVSWYQQTPGQGLQFLFEYFSETQRNKGNFPGRFSGRQFSNSRSEMNVSTLELGDSALYLCASSQDRQGRYEQYFGPGTRLTVT.

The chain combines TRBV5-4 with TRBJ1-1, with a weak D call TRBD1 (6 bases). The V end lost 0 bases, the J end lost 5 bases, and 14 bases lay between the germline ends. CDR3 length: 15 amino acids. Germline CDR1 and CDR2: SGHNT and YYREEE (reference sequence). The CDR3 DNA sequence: TGTGCCAGCAGCTTGGGTACAGGGTCGGGGACTGAAGCTTTCTTT. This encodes CASSLGTGSGTEAFF.

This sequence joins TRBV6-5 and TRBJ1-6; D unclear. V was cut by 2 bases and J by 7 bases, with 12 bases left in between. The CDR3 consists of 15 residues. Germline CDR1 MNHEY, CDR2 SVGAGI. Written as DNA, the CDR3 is TGTGCCAGCAGTTACGGCCCAGGTGGGAATTCACCCCTCCACTTT. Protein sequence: CASSYGPGGNSPLHF.

CDR3 in DNA: TGTGCCAGCAAGGAGGGGACAGGGGGCTTTGAGACCCAGTACTTC. Its protein is CASKEGTGGFETQYF. The chain recombines TRBV2 with TRBJ2-5; 12 nucleotides align to TRBD1. V lost 7 bases to trimming and J lost 5 bases; unmatched junction nucleotides: 8. CDR3 length equals 15 residues. Germline CDR1 reads SNHLY; CDR2 reads FYNNEI.

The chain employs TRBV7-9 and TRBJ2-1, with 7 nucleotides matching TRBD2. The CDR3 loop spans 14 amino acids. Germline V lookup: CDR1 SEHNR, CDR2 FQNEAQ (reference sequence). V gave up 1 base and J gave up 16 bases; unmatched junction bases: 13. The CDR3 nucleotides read TGTGCCAGCAGCTTAGGACGGGACGGGGGGTTGAGCTTCTTC. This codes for CASSLGRDGGLSFF.

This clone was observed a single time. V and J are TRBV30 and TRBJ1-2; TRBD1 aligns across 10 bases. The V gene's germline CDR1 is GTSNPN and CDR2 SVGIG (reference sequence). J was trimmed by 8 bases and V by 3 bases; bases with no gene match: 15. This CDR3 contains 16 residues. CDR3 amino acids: CAWRGGDRGHQHGYTF. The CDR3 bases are TGTGCCTGGAGGGGAGGGGACAGGGGACACCAACACGGCTACACCTTC.

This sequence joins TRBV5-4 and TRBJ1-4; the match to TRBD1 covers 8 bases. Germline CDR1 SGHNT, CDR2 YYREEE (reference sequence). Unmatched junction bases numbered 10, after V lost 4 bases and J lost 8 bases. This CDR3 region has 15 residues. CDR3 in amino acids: CASSVQGAGVEKLFF. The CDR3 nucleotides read TGTGCCAGCAGCGTTCAGGGGGCGGGTGTGGAAAAACTGTTTTTT.